The following is a T cell receptor beta chain sequence with its context. The antigen is undetermined. TCRdb passed the 5' RACE reads through MiXCR, listing each CDR3 protein once. This sample has 7,500 to 9,500 distinct CDR3 sequences, with around 5.1% found just once. Stated time point: sample taken at primary tumor resection. The donor population consisted of approximately 70 patients with untreated, early-stage non-small cell lung cancer. Whole RNA, isolated from tumor, nontumor lung or frozen PBMC, was sequenced without prior sorting. These data are taken from a study of spatial heterogeneity in lung cancer. The overall study: Counts of TCR transcripts in tumor regions correlated strongly with a matched bulk RNA-seq T cell module score.

Study results and limitations: Counts of expanded alpha and beta TCRs within tumors tracked the tumor nonsynonymous mutation count.

Sequencing used lung tumor tissue, obtained at surgery. This TCR derives from a female donor with early-stage non-small cell lung cancer.

The CDR3 bases are TGTGCCAGCAGCACTATCAGGGCTGGCGAGCAGTACTTC. Its protein is CASSTIRAGEQYF. V gene TRBV7-8 combines with J gene TRBJ2-7; tentative D call: TRBD1 (5 bases). Germline lookup yields CDR1 SGHVS and CDR2 FQNEAQ. Between the trimmed V and J ends, which lost 5 bases and 6 bases, there was a span of 14 bases. The CDR3 consists of 13 residues.